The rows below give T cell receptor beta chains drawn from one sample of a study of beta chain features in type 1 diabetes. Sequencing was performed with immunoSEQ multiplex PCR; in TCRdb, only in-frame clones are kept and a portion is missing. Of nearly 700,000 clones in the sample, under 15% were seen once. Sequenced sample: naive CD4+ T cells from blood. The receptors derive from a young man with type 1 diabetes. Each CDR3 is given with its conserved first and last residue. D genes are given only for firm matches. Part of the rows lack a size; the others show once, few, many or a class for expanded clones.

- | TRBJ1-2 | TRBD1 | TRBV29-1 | CSATGTGNYGYTF | TGCAGCGCTACCGGGACAGGGAACTATGGCTACACCTTC
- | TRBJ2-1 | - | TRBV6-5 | CASSYGGGNEQFF | TGTGCCAGCAGTTACGGAGGGGGGAATGAGCAGTTCTTC
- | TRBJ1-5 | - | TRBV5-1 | CASSWGTGPNQPQHF | TGCGCCAGCAGCTGGGGGACCGGACCCAATCAGCCCCAGCATTTT
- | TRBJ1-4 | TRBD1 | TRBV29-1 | CSVRTGSNEKLFF | TGCAGCGTTAGGACAGGGTCAAATGAAAAACTGTTTTTT
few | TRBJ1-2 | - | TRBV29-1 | CSVDGDSYGYTF | TGCAGCGTTGATGGTGACAGCTATGGCTACACCTTC
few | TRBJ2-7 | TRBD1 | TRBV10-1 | CASSEWTGNEQYF | TGCGCCAGCAGTGAGTGGACAGGGAACGAGCAGTACTTC
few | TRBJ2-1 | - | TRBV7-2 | CASSLAIVTISEQFF | TGTGCCAGCAGCTTAGCGATTGTGACAATAAGCGAGCAGTTCTTC
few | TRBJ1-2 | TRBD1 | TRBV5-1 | CASSLGQGGAYGYTF | TGCGCCAGCAGCTTGGGACAGGGGGGTGCCTATGGCTACACCTTC
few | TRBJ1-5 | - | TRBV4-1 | CASSQPGRTPNQPQHF | TGCGCCAGCAGCCAGCCCGGTCGGACACCCAATCAGCCCCAGCATTTT
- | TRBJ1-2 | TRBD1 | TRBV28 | CAHAGTAYGYTF | TGTGCCCACGCCGGGACAGCCTATGGCTACACCTTC
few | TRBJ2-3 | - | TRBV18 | CASSPGGGTDTQYF | TGTGCCAGCTCACCCGGAGGGGGCACAGATACGCAGTATTTT
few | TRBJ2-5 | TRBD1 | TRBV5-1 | CASRGQGVQETQYF | TGCGCCAGCAGAGGACAGGGAGTGCAAGAGACCCAGTACTTC
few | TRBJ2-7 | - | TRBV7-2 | CASSARGSSSYEQYF | TGTGCCAGCAGCGCTCGTGGGTCTAGCTCCTACGAGCAGTACTTC
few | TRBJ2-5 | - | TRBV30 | CAWIGQFQETQYF | TGTGCCTGGATCGGACAGTTTCAAGAGACCCAGTACTTC
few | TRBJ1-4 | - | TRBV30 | CAWSSLKATNEKLFF | TGTGCCTGGAGCTCACTCAAAGCAACTAATGAAAAACTGTTTTTT